The 8 T cell receptor beta chains listed next were all sequenced from one sample in a study of immune evolution from preneoplasia to lung adenocarcinoma. Using immunoSEQ multiplex PCR, the repertoire was profiled, and TCRdb retains in-frame clones only, with some absent. The sample includes around 8,200 clones, about four fifths of them seen just once. Sequencing was done on a sample of FFPE adjacent normal lung tissue. The receptors shown here come from a person in their sixties or seventies with lung adenocarcinoma.

The chain carries TRBV27 and TRBJ2-7, with TRBD2 matching 9 bases. CDR1 is MNHEY and CDR2 is SMNVEV in the germline V gene (reference sequence). V lost 5 bases, J lost 5 bases, and 10 bases stayed unmatched. This CDR3 region has 15 residues. The CDR3: CASSPTAGGNHEQYF. CDR3 in DNA: TGTGCCAGCAGTCCCACAGCGGGAGGAAACCACGAGCAGTACTTC.

The J gene is TRBJ1-4, the V gene TRBV7-9; the D gene is possibly TRBD1 (6 bases). The ends were cut back, 2 bases at V and 6 bases at J, with 10 bases in the middle. CDR1 SEHNR and CDR2 FQNEAQ come from the germline V gene (reference sequence). This CDR3 is 14 amino acids long. The CDR3 here is CASSLTGRDEKLFF. CDR3 nucleotides: TGTGCCAGCAGCTTAACAGGGAGGGATGAAAAACTGTTTTTT.

This clone has just a few counts. The chain combines TRBV6-6 with TRBJ2-2, with 9 bases matching TRBD1. From germline, CDR1 is MNHNY and CDR2 SVGAGI (reference sequence). The CDR3 is 14 amino acids. The J segment lost 5 bases and the V segment lost 5 bases, leaving 3 bases of the junction unmatched. CDR3 sequence (DNA): TGTGCCAGCAGTCCCGGACAGGGGACCGGGGAGCTGTTTTTT. As protein: CASSPGQGTGELFF.

J is TRBJ2-7 and V is TRBV5-6; D call uncertain. Germline loops: CDR1 SGHDT, CDR2 YYEEEE. The CDR3 spans 14 residues. The V gene lost 4 bases and the J gene lost 3 bases, with 14 bases spanning the gap. The chain's CDR3 is CASSPLDQNYEQYF. The DNA for the CDR3 is TGTGCCAGCAGCCCCCTGGACCAAAACTACGAGCAGTACTTC.

This clone was seen only once. The J gene is TRBJ2-7, the V gene TRBV6-6, with 9 nucleotides matching TRBD1. Germline values: CDR1 MNHNY, CDR2 SVGAGI (reference sequence). The V segment lost 2 bases and the J segment 6 bases; nucleotides outside the gene matches: 11. This CDR3 has 16 amino acids. For the CDR3, the DNA is TGTGCCAGCAGTTACGCGGAAAGAGAACAGGGGGCCGAGCAGTACTTC. Amino acids: CASSYAEREQGAEQYF.

The V and J genes are TRBV10-1 and TRBJ2-7, with D tentatively TRBD1 (5 bases). Per the germline V gene, CDR1 is WNHNN and CDR2 is SYGVQD (reference sequence). The CDR3 length is 14 residues. V shed 3 bases and J shed 0 bases, with 9 bases lying between them. The CDR3 here is CASSDDSRSYEQYF. In DNA form, the CDR3 reads TGCGCCAGCAGTGACGACAGCCGCTCCTACGAGCAGTACTTC.

The V gene is TRBV4-1, the J gene TRBJ2-1, with D perhaps matching TRBD2 (6 bases). The CDR3 runs to 14 residues. Germline CDR1 MGHRA, CDR2 YSYEKL. V was pared by 4 bases and J by 9 bases, with 16 bases between. CDR3 in amino acids: CASSLFWGVSEQFF. CDR3 sequence (DNA): TGCGCCAGCAGCCTTTTTTGGGGGGTATCTGAGCAGTTCTTC.

This clone appeared a few times. This chain joins TRBV10-2 and TRBJ2-2, with 8 bases lining up with TRBD2. Germline-derived CDR1 and CDR2 are WSHSY and SAAADI. The V and J ends lost 11 bases and 2 bases, in that order; junction bases with no gene match: 13. The CDR3 contains 16 residues. The CDR3 nucleotides are TGCGCCGCCTACGAACTAGCGGACTCCAACACCGGGGAGCTGTTTTTT. Its protein is CAAYELADSNTGELFF.